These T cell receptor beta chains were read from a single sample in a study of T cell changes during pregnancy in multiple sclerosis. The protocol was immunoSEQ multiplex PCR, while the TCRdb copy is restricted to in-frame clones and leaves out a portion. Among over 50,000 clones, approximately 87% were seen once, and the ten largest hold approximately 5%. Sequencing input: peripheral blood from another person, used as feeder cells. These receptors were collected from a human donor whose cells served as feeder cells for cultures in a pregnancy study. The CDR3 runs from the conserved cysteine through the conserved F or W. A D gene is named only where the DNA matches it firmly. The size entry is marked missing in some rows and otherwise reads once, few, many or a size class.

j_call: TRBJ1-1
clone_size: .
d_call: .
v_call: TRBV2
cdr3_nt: TGTGCCAGCACAAGAACTTTGAACACTGAAGCTTTCTTT
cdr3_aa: CASTRTLNTEAFF

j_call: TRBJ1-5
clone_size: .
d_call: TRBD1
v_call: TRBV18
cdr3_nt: TGTGCCAGCTCACCTGAACAGGGGGCCACTCAGCCCCAGCATTTT
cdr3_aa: CASSPEQGATQPQHF

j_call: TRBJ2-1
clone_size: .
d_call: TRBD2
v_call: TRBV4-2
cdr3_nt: TGTGCCAGCAGCCAAGAAGTTTTTACTAGCGGGAGGGCGCTCAATGAGCAGTTCTTC
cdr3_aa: CASSQEVFTSGRALNEQFF

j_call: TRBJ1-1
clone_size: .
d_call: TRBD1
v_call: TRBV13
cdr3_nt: TGTGCCAGCAGCAGGGACAGGTTAGGGGAAGCTTTCTTT
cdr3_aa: CASSRDRLGEAFF

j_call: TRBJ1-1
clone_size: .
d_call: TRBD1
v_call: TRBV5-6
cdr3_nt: TGTGCCAGCCCGAAACCGGGACAGGGTAACACTGAAGCTTTCTTT
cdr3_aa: CASPKPGQGNTEAFF

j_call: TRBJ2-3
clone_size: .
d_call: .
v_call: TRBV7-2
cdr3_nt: TGTGCCAGCAGCAAGATAACAGATACGCAGTATTTT
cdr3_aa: CASSKITDTQYF

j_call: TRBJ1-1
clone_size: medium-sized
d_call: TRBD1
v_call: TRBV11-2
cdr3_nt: TGTGCCAGCAGCACCCATGGACAGGGTAGAGTTGAAGCTTTCTTT
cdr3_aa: CASSTHGQGRVEAFF

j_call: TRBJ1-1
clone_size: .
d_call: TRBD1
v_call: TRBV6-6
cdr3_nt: TGTGCCACAACGGACAGGGCGAAGGGGAACACTGAAGCTTTCTTT
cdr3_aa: CATTDRAKGNTEAFF

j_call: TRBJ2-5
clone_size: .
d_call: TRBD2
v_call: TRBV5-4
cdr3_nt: TGTGCCAGCAGCCCGACTAGCACGGAGACCCAGTACTTC
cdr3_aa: CASSPTSTETQYF

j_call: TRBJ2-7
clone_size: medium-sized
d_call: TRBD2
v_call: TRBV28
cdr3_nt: TGTGCCAGCAGCCTACAAAAACTAGCGGGACGGTACGAGCAGTACTTC
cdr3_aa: CASSLQKLAGRYEQYF

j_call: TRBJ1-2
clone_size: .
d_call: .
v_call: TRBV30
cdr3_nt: TGTGCCTGGAGAGGATATCGGACGGGAAACTATGGCTACACCTTC
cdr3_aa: CAWRGYRTGNYGYTF

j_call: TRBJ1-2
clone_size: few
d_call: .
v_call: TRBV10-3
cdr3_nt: TGTGCCATCAGTGAGCCCCGACCCATCTATGGCTACACCTTC
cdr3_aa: CAISEPRPIYGYTF

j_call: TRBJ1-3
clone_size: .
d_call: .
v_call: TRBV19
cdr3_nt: TGTGCCAGTAGCACGGACGGGACGACATCATACGGAAACACCATATATTTT
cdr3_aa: CASSTDGTTSYGNTIYF

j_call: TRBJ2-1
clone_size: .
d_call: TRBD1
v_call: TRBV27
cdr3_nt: TGTGCCAGCAGTCCGCGGGACAGGGTTTTCTACAATGAGCAGTTCTTC
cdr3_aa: CASSPRDRVFYNEQFF

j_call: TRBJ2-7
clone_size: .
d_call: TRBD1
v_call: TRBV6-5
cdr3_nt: TGTGCCAGCAGACCCGACAGGGCTCTTGTGAACGAGCAGTACTTC
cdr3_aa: CASRPDRALVNEQYF

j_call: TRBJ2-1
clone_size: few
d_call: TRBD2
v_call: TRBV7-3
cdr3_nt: TGTGCCAGCAGCTTACAAACTAGCGGGGAAAATGAGCAGTTCTTC
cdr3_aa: CASSLQTSGENEQFF

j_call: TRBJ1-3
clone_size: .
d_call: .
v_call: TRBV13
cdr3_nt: TGTGCCAGCAGGGAGGCGGGGCAGGTCTCTGGAAACACCATATATTTT
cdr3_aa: CASREAGQVSGNTIYF

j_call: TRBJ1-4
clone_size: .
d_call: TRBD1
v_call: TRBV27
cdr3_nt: TGTGCCAGCAAACAGACAGGGGGGACTAATGAAAAACTGTTTTTT
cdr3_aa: CASKQTGGTNEKLFF

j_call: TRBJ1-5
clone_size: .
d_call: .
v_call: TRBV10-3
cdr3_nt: TGTGCCACGGCGACCAGGGTTTTCCCCCACTATCAGCCCCAGCATTTT
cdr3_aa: CATATRVFPHYQPQHF

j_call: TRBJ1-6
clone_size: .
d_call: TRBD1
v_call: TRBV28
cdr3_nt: TGTGCCAGCAGTCCGCCCCCGGGACAGATGACACCCCTCCACTTT
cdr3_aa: CASSPPPGQMTPLHF

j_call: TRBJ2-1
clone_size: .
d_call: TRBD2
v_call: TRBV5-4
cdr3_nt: TGTGCCAGCAGCGCGTCACTAGCGGGAAGCAATGAGCAGTTCTTC
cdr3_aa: CASSASLAGSNEQFF

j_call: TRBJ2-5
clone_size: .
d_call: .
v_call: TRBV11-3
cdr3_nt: TGTGCCAGCAGCCGCAGGGGCCAAGAGACCCAGTACTTC
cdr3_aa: CASSRRGQETQYF

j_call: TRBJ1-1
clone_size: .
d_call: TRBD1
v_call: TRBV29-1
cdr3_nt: TGCAGCGTCGAAGGGACAGGGGGTAAGGACACTGAAGCTTTCTTT
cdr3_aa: CSVEGTGGKDTEAFF

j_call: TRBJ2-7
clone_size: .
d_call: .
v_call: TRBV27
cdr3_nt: TGTGCCAGCAGTTTCTCCCCGAGCTCCTACGAGCAGTACTTC
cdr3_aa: CASSFSPSSYEQYF

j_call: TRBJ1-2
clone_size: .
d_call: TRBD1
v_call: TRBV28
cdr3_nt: TGTGCCAGCAGTTTTGGTGGACAGGGTGGCTACACCTTC
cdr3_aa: CASSFGGQGGYTF

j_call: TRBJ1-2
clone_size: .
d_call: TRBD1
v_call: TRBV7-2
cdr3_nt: TGTGCCAGCAGCTTTGACAGGGGGCGAGACTATGGCTACACCTTC
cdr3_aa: CASSFDRGRDYGYTF

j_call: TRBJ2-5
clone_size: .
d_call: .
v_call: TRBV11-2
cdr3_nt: TGTGCCAGCAGCCTCTGGACGGCGGCAGAGACCCAGTACTTC
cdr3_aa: CASSLWTAAETQYF

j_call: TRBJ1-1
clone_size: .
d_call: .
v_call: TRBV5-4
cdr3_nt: TGTGCCAGCAGCTTGGTCTCGGGGTTGGACACTGAAGCTTTCTTT
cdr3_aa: CASSLVSGLDTEAFF

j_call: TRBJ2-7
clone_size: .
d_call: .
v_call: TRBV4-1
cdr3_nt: TGCGCCAGCAGCCAAGCGGACTTAATGCACTCCTACGAGCAGTACTTC
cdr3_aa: CASSQADLMHSYEQYF

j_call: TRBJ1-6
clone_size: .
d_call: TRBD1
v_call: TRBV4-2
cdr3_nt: TGTGCCAGCAGCCAAGAACGGGGGACAGGGGCCTCACCCCTCCACTTT
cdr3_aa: CASSQERGTGASPLHF

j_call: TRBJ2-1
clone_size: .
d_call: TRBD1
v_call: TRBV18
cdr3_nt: TGTGCCAGCTCACCAAGGAGTACCGGGACAGGGAACAATGAGCAGTTCTTC
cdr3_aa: CASSPRSTGTGNNEQFF

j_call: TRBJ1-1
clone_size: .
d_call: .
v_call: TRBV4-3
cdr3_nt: TGCGCCAGCAGCCAAGTTCGCACAGAGGTGAACACTGAAGCTTTCTTT
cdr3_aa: CASSQVRTEVNTEAFF

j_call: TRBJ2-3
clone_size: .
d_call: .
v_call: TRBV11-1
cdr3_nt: TGTGCCAGCAGCCGAAGAGGAGGGAGCACAGATACGCAGTATTTT
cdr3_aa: CASSRRGGSTDTQYF

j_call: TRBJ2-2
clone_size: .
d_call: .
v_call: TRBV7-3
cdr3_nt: TGTGCCAGCAGCCCAAGCGGCACCGGGGAGCTGTTTTTT
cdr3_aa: CASSPSGTGELFF

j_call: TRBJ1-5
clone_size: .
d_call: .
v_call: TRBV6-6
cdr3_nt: TGTGCCAGCAGCCTTGACATCAATCAGCCCCAGCATTTT
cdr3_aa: CASSLDINQPQHF

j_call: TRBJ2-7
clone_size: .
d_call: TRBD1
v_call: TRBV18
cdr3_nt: TGTGCCAGCTCACGATGGGACAGGGTATACGAGCAGTACTTC
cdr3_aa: CASSRWDRVYEQYF

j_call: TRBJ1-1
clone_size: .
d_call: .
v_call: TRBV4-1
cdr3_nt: TGCGCCAGCAGCCGGACAGCAAACACTGAAGCTTTCTTT
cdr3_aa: CASSRTANTEAFF

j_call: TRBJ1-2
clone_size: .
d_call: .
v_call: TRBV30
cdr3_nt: TGTGCCTGGAGAGATACAGGTTTATACTATGGCTACACCTTC
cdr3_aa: CAWRDTGLYYGYTF

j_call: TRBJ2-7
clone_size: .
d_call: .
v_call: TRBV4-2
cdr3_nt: TGTGCCAGCAGCCAAGTGGCGTCCTACGAGCAGTACTTC
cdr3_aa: CASSQVASYEQYF

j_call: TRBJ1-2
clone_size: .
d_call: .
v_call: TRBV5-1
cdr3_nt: TGCGCCAGCAGCTACGGGCTCCCCGGGGATGGCTACACCTTC
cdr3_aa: CASSYGLPGDGYTF

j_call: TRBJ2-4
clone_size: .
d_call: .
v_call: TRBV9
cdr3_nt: TGTGCCAGCAGCGTAGAGGGGTGGGCCAAAAACATTCAGTACTTC
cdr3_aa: CASSVEGWAKNIQYF

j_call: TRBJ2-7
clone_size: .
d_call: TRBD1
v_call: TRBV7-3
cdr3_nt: TGTGCCAGCACGGGACAGGATCCCTACGAGCAGTACTTC
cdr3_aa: CASTGQDPYEQYF

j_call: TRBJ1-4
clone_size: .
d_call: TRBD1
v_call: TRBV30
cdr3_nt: TGTGCCTGGAGTGTTCAGGGGGCCGGGGAAAAACTGTTTTTT
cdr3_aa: CAWSVQGAGEKLFF